These T cell receptor beta chains were read from a single sample in a study of blood T cell repertoires in COVID-19. Repertoires were generated with immunoSEQ multiplex PCR, while TCRdb's copy carries only in-frame clones and drops some. The table has 98,000 or so clones, 90% to 95% seen once. The specimen was peripheral blood. These receptor sequences come from a human donor in a cohort sampled during active COVID-19. Each CDR3 is given with its conserved first and last residue. Only some rows state a clone size, as once, few, many or a class for expanded clones.

CDR3aa,abundance,v_gene,j_gene
CASSGTSGQGSYNEQFF,.,TRBV9,TRBJ2-1
CASADRPEDTEAFF,.,TRBV19,TRBJ1-1
CASSLPGQGNYGYTF,.,TRBV19,TRBJ1-2
CASSLERSSGANVLTF,.,TRBV13,TRBJ2-6
CAITRQQETQYF,.,TRBV10-3,TRBJ2-5
CASSLSFSGLTDTQYF,.,TRBV7-2,TRBJ2-3
CASSQDLTSRGAFF,.,TRBV4-2,TRBJ1-1
CASSSVQTGSNSPLHF,.,TRBV5-6,TRBJ1-6
CASSPGTSGATDTQYF,.,TRBV4-2,TRBJ2-3
CASSQDPGSYEQYF,.,TRBV4-2,TRBJ2-7
CASSPTVLPKNIQYF,.,TRBV7-8,TRBJ2-4
CASKQGWNTEAFF,.,TRBV19,TRBJ1-1
CASSQLAGYEQYF,.,TRBV3-1/TRBV3-2,TRBJ2-7
CASSLAGAKDTQYF,.,TRBV28,TRBJ2-3
CASSPNAGGSYEQYF,.,TRBV7-3,TRBJ2-7
CASSLSGSSYEQYF,.,TRBV6-5,TRBJ2-7
CASSYGAGESTDTQYF,.,TRBV6-5,TRBJ2-3
CASSQGTGGYTF,.,TRBV3-1/TRBV3-2,TRBJ1-2
CASFLGELFF,once,TRBV25-1,TRBJ2-2
CASSQEGTGGRYNEQFF,once,TRBV4-3,TRBJ2-1
CASSLHGTYNSPLHF,.,TRBV5-4,TRBJ1-6
CASSDGLAEPGSYNEQFF,.,TRBV7-9,TRBJ2-1
CASSFFTNTEAFF,.,TRBV5-1,TRBJ1-1
CASSKTGFSTDTQYF,.,TRBV2,TRBJ2-3
CASSSDIGSGETQYF,.,TRBV11-1,TRBJ2-5
CATKGQGTDTQYF,once,TRBV24-1,TRBJ2-3
CASSPIIDTQYF,.,TRBV11-2,TRBJ2-3
CASSPQRQGRAEAFF,.,TRBV3-1/TRBV3-2,TRBJ1-1
CASSPRGSTDTQYF,.,TRBV11-2,TRBJ2-3